Listed below are T cell receptor beta chains from one sample, sequenced in a study of patients and donors after allogeneic stem cell transplantation. TCRdb reprocessed the RT-PCR reads with MiXCR, giving one entry per CDR3 protein. The table lists around 150,000 distinct CDR3 sequences, approximately 35% of them singletons, with 50% in the top ten. What was sequenced was blood, either unsorted or a sorted T cell fraction (not recorded which). The receptor source for this set is a human donor who was either an allogeneic HSCT recipient or a stem cell or donor lymphocyte infusion donor (not recorded which). It is not recorded whose cells these are; they may come from a transplant donor. Each CDR3 is given with its conserved first and last residue. D genes are given only for firm matches. Clone size is not always given. Where it is, it says once, few, many or a class for expanded clones.

clone size: -; J gene: TRBJ1-5; D gene: TRBD1; V gene: TRBV12-3/TRBV12-4; CDR3 protein: CASGGQGGQPQHF; CDR3 DNA: TGTGCCAGCGGCGGACAGGGTGGTCAGCCCCAGCATTTT
clone size: -; J gene: TRBJ2-7; D gene: -; V gene: TRBV5-1; CDR3 protein: CASSLEGLLTAGEQYF; CDR3 DNA: TGCGCCAGCAGCTTGGAAGGGCTTCTTACCGCGGGGGAGCAGTACTTC
clone size: few; J gene: TRBJ1-1; D gene: -; V gene: TRBV27; CDR3 protein: CASSLRENTEAFF; CDR3 DNA: TGTGCCAGCAGTTTAAGAGAGAACACTGAAGCTTTCTTT
clone size: -; J gene: TRBJ1-4; D gene: -; V gene: TRBV20-1; CDR3 protein: CSARREPTTNEKLFF; CDR3 DNA: TGCAGTGCCCGACGCGAGCCCACAACTAATGAAAAACTGTTTTTT
clone size: -; J gene: TRBJ1-1; D gene: -; V gene: TRBV20-1; CDR3 protein: CSGDSLNTEAFF; CDR3 DNA: TGCAGTGGAGACAGTTTGAACACTGAAGCTTTCTTT
clone size: -; J gene: TRBJ1-3; D gene: -; V gene: TRBV12-3/TRBV12-4; CDR3 protein: CASSFDYLELGYF; CDR3 DNA: TGTGCCAGCAGTTTCGACTACTTGGAGTTGGGATATTTT
clone size: few; J gene: TRBJ2-1; D gene: -; V gene: TRBV29-1; CDR3 protein: CSVAGARDSEQFF; CDR3 DNA: TGCAGCGTTGCGGGGGCGCGGGACAGTGAGCAGTTCTTC
clone size: few; J gene: TRBJ1-5; D gene: -; V gene: TRBV9; CDR3 protein: CASSVDSSGQPQHF; CDR3 DNA: TGTGCCAGCAGCGTAGACAGCAGTGGACAGCCCCAGCATTTT
clone size: -; J gene: TRBJ2-4; D gene: -; V gene: TRBV12-3/TRBV12-4; CDR3 protein: CASSFSPGNIQYF; CDR3 DNA: TGTGCCAGCAGTTTCAGTCCGGGGAACATTCAGTACTTC
clone size: few; J gene: TRBJ1-2; D gene: -; V gene: TRBV7-6; CDR3 protein: CASSSRGYYGYTF; CDR3 DNA: TGTGCCAGCAGCTCCAGGGGTTACTATGGCTACACCTTC
clone size: few; J gene: TRBJ1-4; D gene: -; V gene: TRBV5-1; CDR3 protein: CASSYLWNEKLFF; CDR3 DNA: TGCGCCAGCAGCTACCTTTGGAATGAAAAACTGTTTTTT
clone size: -; J gene: TRBJ1-3; D gene: -; V gene: TRBV7-9; CDR3 protein: CASSSTVSGNTIYF; CDR3 DNA: TGTGCCAGCAGCTCGACAGTCTCTGGAAACACCATATATTTT
clone size: few; J gene: TRBJ2-3; D gene: TRBD2; V gene: TRBV5-1; CDR3 protein: CASRPDSSGESTDTQYF; CDR3 DNA: TGCGCCAGCAGGCCCGACTCTAGCGGGGAGAGCACAGATACGCAGTATTTT
clone size: few; J gene: TRBJ1-1; D gene: -; V gene: TRBV20-1; CDR3 protein: CSAPRGGNTEAFF; CDR3 DNA: TGCAGTGCCCCGAGGGGGGGTAACACTGAAGCTTTCTTT
clone size: few; J gene: TRBJ1-1; D gene: TRBD1; V gene: TRBV4-3; CDR3 protein: CASSQSLDREVAFF; CDR3 DNA: TGCGCCAGCAGCCAATCCCTCGACAGGGAGGTGGCTTTCTTT
clone size: -; J gene: TRBJ1-5; D gene: TRBD1; V gene: TRBV5-1; CDR3 protein: CASSRQGDQPQHF; CDR3 DNA: TGCGCCAGCAGCCGACAGGGGGATCAGCCCCAGCATTTT
clone size: -; J gene: TRBJ2-3; D gene: TRBD2; V gene: TRBV7-2; CDR3 protein: CASSRSGGDIDTQYF; CDR3 DNA: TGTGCCAGCAGCCGAAGCGGGGGGGACATAGATACGCAGTATTTT
clone size: -; J gene: TRBJ1-3; D gene: -; V gene: TRBV5-6; CDR3 protein: CASSLGRSPNTIYF; CDR3 DNA: TGTGCCAGCAGCTTGGGACGGTCCCCAAACACCATATATTTT
clone size: once; J gene: TRBJ1-5; D gene: -; V gene: TRBV10-3; CDR3 protein: CAISEVEDSPEHF; CDR3 DNA: TGTGCCATCAGTGAAGTTGAGGACAGTCCGGAGCATTTT
clone size: -; J gene: TRBJ1-2; D gene: -; V gene: TRBV20-1; CDR3 protein: CSAPRKGNYGYTF; CDR3 DNA: TGCAGTGCCCCCCGAAAGGGGAACTATGGCTACACCTTC
clone size: -; J gene: TRBJ1-6; D gene: -; V gene: TRBV9; CDR3 protein: CASSVAETNSPLHF; CDR3 DNA: TGTGCCAGCAGCGTGGCGGAGACTAATTCACCCCTCCACTTT
clone size: few; J gene: TRBJ1-4; D gene: -; V gene: TRBV6-5; CDR3 protein: CASRVPGNEKLFF; CDR3 DNA: TGTGCCAGCAGAGTCCCGGGGAATGAAAAACTGTTTTTT
clone size: -; J gene: TRBJ1-5; D gene: -; V gene: TRBV7-9; CDR3 protein: CASSRPGNQPQHF; CDR3 DNA: TGTGCCAGCAGCAGACCCGGGAATCAGCCCCAGCATTTT